This entry describes one TCR beta chain. What antigen it recognizes has not been identified. There are no base qualities to consult, and no much larger clone falls within one base. This entry comes from a study of blood T cell repertoires in COVID-19 (TCRdb year 2020). Regarding the study in general: Samples covering the acute and convalescent phases of COVID-19 were provided by collaborators in the United States, Italy and Spain. The prospective study material was composed of cDNA or gDNA derived from T cells, B-cell-depleted T cells, or PBMCs. Deeply sampled blood TCRbeta repertoires from subjects exposed to, actively infected with, or recovered from COVID-19 were included in the dataset. The repertoires were released in a freely available public database meant as a resource for research on the immune response to SARS-CoV-2. Samples were obtained from the ongoing ImmuneRACE study (first 160 participants) and from some 1,200 subjects provided by 6 global collaborators. Nearly every sample came with metadata listing a de-identified subject ID, COVID-19 status, age in years and sex. Where HLA class I and class II types were available, the types were taken from metadata supplied by the sample provider, not from assay-based typing.

General findings and caveats noted by the study authors: Clinical and demographic metadata were provided uncurated, with the amount varying by source and participant.

TCRbeta CDR3 regions were amplified from genomic DNA by means of the immunoSEQ Assay, a bias-controlled multiplex PCR. In the authors' own workflow: Within the assay, amplification of reference gene primers was used to estimate how many nucleated cells each sample contained. Sequence reads were collapsed and filtered to measure the absolute abundance of every unique TCRbeta CDR3 rearrangement. For each sample, productive Simpson clonality was calculated by taking the square root of Simpson's diversity index across productive rearrangements. TCRdb stores this immuneACCESS table with in-frame sequences only. Part of the clones is absent; in the studies checked, under half of the shortfall reflects unresolved V genes, and no reason is known for the rest. That table furnishes V, J and clone size, whereas the DNA furnished D and trimming. The sample profile shows about 210,000 clones; approximately 78% of them were found once. The top ten clones comprise more than 10% of the sample.

Each collaborating institution followed its own protocols to collect whole blood in K2EDTA tubes. For TCRbeta analysis, collaborators shipped samples as frozen whole blood, isolated PBMCs, or DNA extracted from either of those sample types. Input material: peripheral blood. This TCR was sampled from a woman aged 40 to 50 with acute or convalescent COVID-19.

Read as DNA, the sequence is TGTGCCAGCAGCTCACCTAGCGGGACCTACAATGAGCAGTTCTTC. It is translated as CASSSPSGTYNEQFF. The chain links TRBV11-2 with TRBJ2-1; TRBD2 agrees with 9 junctional bases. The CDR3, from cysteine to phenylalanine, totals 15 residues. CDR3 DNA only is kept here, 45 bases in frame from base 1. Sequences SGHAT (CDR1) and FQNNGV (CDR2) are obtained from the germline V gene. The germline V end is reduced by 4 bases and the J end by 2 bases; junction bases left unmatched: 3.